The sequence of this T cell receptor (beta chain) was determined in a study of cytomegalovirus exposure and HLA in healthy donors (TCRdb year 2017). Background on the whole study: A later analysis indicated that the 120 validation repertoires were generated on the platform also employed for the roughly 730 repertoires of the first cohort. The aim of the study was to test whether cataloging public T cell receptors could identify signatures of past pathogen exposure. In addition to the first cohort of roughly 670 subjects, a separate validation cohort of 130 or so different subjects was used. To predict cytomegalovirus infection status, the study combined high-throughput TCR immunosequencing, statistical association of individual TCRs with disease status, and machine learning.

For this clone: Its target antigen remains unknown. Qualities for individual bases were not recorded, and no much larger clone is one base off.

Donors formed part of the validation cohort, which comprised 120 subjects and was distinct from the first cohort of several hundred subjects. What the research found in general, with its limitations: A later analysis had no HLA typing for the validation cohort, so co-occurrence there was scored across all 110 or so repertoires. The authors suggested that the approach could potentially be extended to other disease states and immunological phenotypes. The study listed 164 TCR beta chains as associated with cytomegalovirus. In vitro tests confirmed that a few of the cytomegalovirus-associated TCR beta chains recognize cytomegalovirus antigens. While some public TCRs were present in many individuals, most TCR sequences turned up only very rarely across donors. The classifier was reported to diagnose cytomegalovirus status with high specificity and sensitivity in both the original and validation cohorts. Of the cluster scores, 90% to 95% were above 0 in a later analysis, which found that TCRs clustered in the first cohort also tended to co-occur in the 120 validation repertoires.

As encoded in the germline V gene, CDR1 is MGHRA while CDR2 is YSYEKL. Inclusive of the bounding cysteine and phenylalanine, the CDR3 is 14 residues long. Only the CDR3 DNA stays, 42 bases, in frame from base 1. The junction shows trimming of 0 bases on V and 3 bases on J, plus 8 bases between the germline ends. Libraries were constructed by the immunoSEQ multiplex PCR assay. As for how the authors treated the data: To diagnose cytomegalovirus status from the catalog of TCR beta chain sequences, a statistical classification framework was built. TCRdb took this table from immuneACCESS and kept in-frame rearrangements with V and J called. Such tables lack part of the clones; where checked against another copy, unresolved V genes explain under half of the gap, and the rest is unexplained. V and J calls and clone size are given by that table; D and trimming were obtained from the DNA. Counted in this sample were 200,000 to 250,000 clones; roughly 87% of them appeared once. Together, the top ten hold around 11% of the sample.

This receptor was obtained from a man aged 18-30 years in good health and CMV-seropositive. Sequencing was done on a sample of PBMCs. The chain is encoded by TRBV4-1 joined to TRBJ1-1; there is no confident call for the D gene. This receptor has the CDR3 CASSQDPSYTEAFF. Here is the DNA: TGCGCCAGCAGCCAAGATCCGAGCTACACTGAAGCTTTCTTT.